This TCR beta chain is drawn from a study of T cell repertoires in cytomegalovirus infection. Each CDR3 protein gets one entry after TCRdb re-called the reads with MiXCR. Of about 360,000 distinct CDR3 sequences listed, 15% to 20% are singletons. V was pared by 0 bases and J by 3 bases, with 4 bases of the junction left unmatched. The CDR3 totals 15 residues. Germline V gene data show CDR1 as DFQATT and CDR2 as SNEGSKA (reference sequence). This TCR was recovered from a human donor in good health (CMV status not recorded). Some clones in this sample may be carry-over from other donors' samples. Sequenced material: PBMCs. The chain recombines TRBV20-1 with TRBJ1-3; 8 nucleotides agree with TRBD1. The CDR3 loop is CSARDGQGGGNTIYF. CDR3 coding DNA: TGCAGTGCTAGAGACGGACAGGGAGGTGGAAACACCATATATTTT.